This T cell receptor beta chain was captured in a study of vaccination effects on CD4 cells after COVID-19. Overall study context: Samples that were drawn after vaccination came a median of 72 days after the second dose. The study, taken as a whole, reports: Missing from the study were early post-infection timepoints, and its convalescent patients were few.

The table came from immunoSEQ multiplex PCR; TCRdb's copy has only in-frame clones and leaves some out. The sample gives under 70,000 clones, over 70% of which show up once; under 2.5% is in the top ten. The CDR3 extends over 16 amino acids. Trimming removed 0 bases from V and 4 bases from J; junction bases left unmatched: 8. The germline gives CDR1 SGHTA, CDR2 FQGNSA. CD4+ T cell isolation took place after 10 days of culture. Each participant was administered two doses of either the BNT162b2 or the mRNA-1273 vaccine. About this clone itself: Its antigen is unidentified.

This sequence was found in a human donor who received a COVID-19 vaccine. V gene TRBV7-2 combines with J gene TRBJ2-5; 7 positions agree with TRBD2. This specimen was CD4+ T cells from PBMCs cultured without peptide, taken after COVID-19 vaccination. The CDR3 reads CASSLASGNEIETQYF. In nucleotides, the CDR3 is TGTGCCAGCAGCTTAGCGAGCGGGAATGAAATAGAGACCCAGTACTTC.